A single sample is the source of the 15 T cell receptor beta chains below, sequenced in a study of a mutant IDH1 vaccine in newly diagnosed glioma. These TCRs' antigens remain unknown. Profiled with immunoSEQ multiplex PCR; TCRdb holds only in-frame clones, not every one. The sample consists of around 33,000 clones, just under 90% of them appearing once. Time point indicated: week 47, end of study. One vaccine dose held 300 ug of mutant IDH1 20-mer peptide and came with topical imiquimod. Specimen: PBMCs, collected from a glioma patient whose treatment included an IDH1 peptide vaccine. The receptor set was obtained from a woman aged 25-40 years with glioma.

This rearrangement joins TRBV7-9 to TRBJ2-3; D gene unclear. The V end was cut by 5 bases, the J end by 0 bases, with 9 bases between. There are 14 residues in the CDR3. Germline values: CDR1 SEHNR, CDR2 FQNEAQ (reference sequence). The CDR3 sequence: CASSQAASTDTQYF. The CDR3 bases are TGTGCCAGCAGCCAAGCAGCCAGCACAGATACGCAGTATTTT.

This clone was observed once. The chain recombines TRBV5-4 with TRBJ1-2; perhaps TRBD1 as D (5 bases). The germline V gene encodes CDR1 SGHNT and CDR2 YYREEE (reference sequence). Between the trimmed V and J ends, which lost 2 bases and 4 bases, there was a span of 9 bases. The CDR3 runs 13 residues. The CDR3 nucleotides read TGTGCCAGCAGCTTCAGGGAGGCCTATGGCTACACCTTC. Residues: CASSFREAYGYTF.

This clone appeared a single time. The chain employs TRBV6-5 and TRBJ1-1, with D hard to call. There are 14 residues in the CDR3. The V end lost 9 bases, the J end lost 3 bases, and 17 bases lay between the germline ends. CDR1 is MNHEY, CDR2 SVGAGI, per germline. The CDR3 here is CASQLTQRDTEAFF. In nucleotides, the CDR3 is TGTGCCAGTCAACTTACGCAGAGGGACACTGAAGCTTTCTTT.

The table lists this clone with a count of one. CDR3 region: CASSRSRDSYEQYF. The CDR3 DNA reads TGTGCCAGCAGTCGGTCCAGGGACTCCTACGAGCAGTACTTC. The chain carries TRBV6-1 and TRBJ2-7, with D possibly being TRBD1 (5 bases). Germline CDR1 is MNHNS and CDR2 is SASEGT. This CDR3 is built from 14 residues. V was shortened by 5 bases and J by 0 bases, with 11 bases between the two germline ends.

This clone has a single count. The chain couples TRBV6-6 to TRBJ1-2; D call uncertain. The ends were cut back, 4 bases at V and 1 base at J, with 7 bases in the middle. Germline V CDR1 and CDR2: MNHNY, SVGAGI (reference sequence). This CDR3 spans 13 amino acids. CDR3 nucleotides: TGTGCCAGCAGTTTGGCGGATAACTATGGCTACACCTTC. It specifies CASSLADNYGYTF.

The chain has TRBV7-6 and TRBJ1-4; D is possibly TRBD1 (5 bases). Trimming pared 4 bases from V and 5 bases from J, leaving 8 bases between. CDR1 is SGHVS, CDR2 FNYEAQ, per germline. The CDR3 totals 13 residues. The CDR3 DNA is TGTGCCAGCAGCTGGGGCTCAAATGAAAAACTGTTTTTT. It specifies CASSWGSNEKLFF.

The gene calls are TRBV9 and TRBJ2-7; D ambiguous. The V gene lost 0 bases and the J gene lost 0 bases, with 10 bases spanning the gap. The CDR3 sequence is 15 residues long. The germline V gene has CDR1 SGDLS and CDR2 YYNGEE. This CDR3 reads CASSVEGYGSYEQYF. The CDR3, as DNA: TGTGCCAGCAGCGTAGAGGGATACGGCTCCTACGAGCAGTACTTC.

In this sample, this clone turned up a few times. The J gene is TRBJ2-4, the V gene TRBV2, with D perhaps TRBD1 (5 bases). The V gene's germline CDR1 is SNHLY and CDR2 FYNNEI. There are 14 residues in the CDR3. Trimming pared 3 bases from V and 1 base from J, leaving 7 bases between. The CDR3, as DNA: TGTGCCAGCAGTGAGGACACCGCCAAAAACATTCAGTACTTC. Translating it yields CASSEDTAKNIQYF.

This chain uses TRBV10-3 with TRBJ1-1; a weak D match, TRBD1 (5 bases). The germline V and J ends were trimmed by 11 bases and 7 bases, with 23 bases remaining between them. CDR1 and CDR2 (germline): ENHRY, SYGVKD. This CDR3 contains 14 residues. CDR3 region: CAASKGAGGNEAFF. CDR3 bases: TGTGCCGCCTCCAAAGGGGCAGGAGGGAATGAAGCTTTCTTT.

The genes are TRBV9 and TRBJ1-6; 7 nucleotides align to TRBD1. After removal of 0 bases from V and 13 bases from J, the junction contained 10 bases not matched to a gene. The V gene's germline CDR1 is SGDLS and CDR2 YYNGEE. CDR3 length: 15 amino acids. This CDR3 reads CASSVGTGTDFPLHF. The DNA for the CDR3 is TGTGCCAGCAGCGTAGGGACCGGGACAGACTTCCCCCTCCACTTT.

The chain recombines TRBV4-1 with TRBJ1-1; D possibly corresponds to TRBD1 (5 bases). CDR1 is MGHRA, CDR2 YSYEKL, per germline. The ends were cut back, 4 bases at V and 0 bases at J, with 9 bases in the middle. This CDR3 is 14 amino acids long. CDR3 sequence (DNA): TGCGCCAGCAGCCCGCAGGGTCTGAACACTGAAGCTTTCTTT. The encoded protein is CASSPQGLNTEAFF.

The chain carries TRBV6-5 and TRBJ2-3; TRBD2 aligns across 11 bases. Germline loops: CDR1 MNHEY, CDR2 SVGAGI. After removal of 5 bases from V and 12 bases from J, the junction contained 4 bases not matched to a gene. CDR3 length equals 12 residues. In DNA, the CDR3 is TGTGCCAGCAGTGGGGGACTAGCGGTTCAGTATTTT. It encodes CASSGGLAVQYF.

This clone was recorded a few times. The chain is built from TRBV27 and TRBJ2-1, with D maybe TRBD2 (6 bases). The V end lost 2 bases, the J end lost 6 bases, and 14 bases lay between the germline ends. CDR1 is MNHEY, CDR2 SMNVEV, per germline (reference sequence). This CDR3 spans 15 amino acids. DNA for the CDR3: TGTGCCAGCAGTTTAGCCGGGTGGGGGGTCAATGAGCAGTTCTTC. Its translation: CASSLAGWGVNEQFF.

This chain joins TRBV4-3 and TRBJ2-5; D may match TRBD1 or TRBD2 (6 bases each). V lost 2 bases, J lost 5 bases, and 12 bases lay in between. Germline values: CDR1 LGHNA, CDR2 YSLEER. CDR3 length: 14 residues. This chain's CDR3 is CASSQNVGGETQYF. The CDR3 coding sequence is TGCGCCAGCAGCCAAAACGTAGGGGGGGAGACCCAGTACTTC.

J is TRBJ1-6 and V is TRBV10-3; D unresolved. V was cut by 5 bases and J by 9 bases, with 11 bases left in between. This CDR3 region has 13 residues. CDR1 and CDR2 (germline): ENHRY, SYGVKD. This CDR3 is CAISQKGGSPLHF. Here the CDR3 DNA reads TGTGCCATCAGTCAAAAGGGTGGTTCACCCCTCCACTTT.